The 2 T cell receptor beta chains below come from one sample, sequenced in a study of cytomegalovirus exposure and HLA in healthy donors. Researchers ran the PCR with 60 Vbeta and 13 Jbeta primers. The data were produced by immunoSEQ multiplex PCR, yet TCRdb's version contains in-frame clones alone and is incomplete. This sample lists more than 100,000 clones; its ten largest clones have roughly 3.5%. The sample consisted of PBMCs. The receptors originated from a man between 18 and 29 years old in good health and CMV-seronegative.

The chain joins TRBV20-1 to TRBJ1-2; D is undetermined. The V end lost 6 bases, the J end lost 6 bases, and 8 bases lay between the germline ends. Germline CDR1 reads DFQATT; CDR2 reads SNEGSKA (reference sequence). The CDR3 contains 10 residues. This CDR3 is CSANMNGYTF. CDR3 bases: TGCAGTGCCAACATGAATGGCTACACCTTC.

The gene calls are TRBV7-9 and TRBJ1-5, with a weak D call TRBD1 (6 bases). V gave up 1 base and J gave up 9 bases, with 19 bases separating them. CDR1 and CDR2 from the germline V gene are SEHNR and FQNEAQ (reference sequence). The CDR3 consists of 16 residues. The CDR3 sequence: CASSLGEGGGGAPQHF. The CDR3 region has the DNA TGTGCCAGCAGCTTAGGCGAGGGGGGGGGCGGCGCGCCCCAGCATTTT.